Only one count was recorded for the clone carrying this TCR beta chain. What it binds is not known. This table comes from immunoSEQ multiplex PCR, and its TCRdb copy is limited to in-frame clones, with some not included. This table has approximately 47,000 clones, about 78% appearing once. The sample is drawn from a study of vaccination effects on CD4 cells after COVID-19. For the study at large: From a couple of convalescent patients, samples were taken 16 days and one week before vaccination.

Culture lasted under 13 days before CD4+ T cell isolation. This individual contracted SARS-CoV-2 between March and December 2020, as verified by PCR. The CDR3 is 13 residues long. V gave up 5 bases and J gave up 2 bases, with 10 bases separating them. Germline-derived CDR1 and CDR2 are SGHRS and YFSETQ. Whole-study results and caveats: Convalescent patients were scarce in the study, and it lacked early post-infection timepoints. Marked clonal contraction was seen late after vaccination (in both infection- and vaccine-induced clones).

V usage is TRBV5-1 and J usage is TRBJ2-5, with D perhaps TRBD1 (6 bases). The starting material was CD4+ T cells from PBMCs cultured without peptide, obtained before COVID-19 vaccination. The TCR sequence derives from a human donor who had a prior SARS-CoV-2 infection. In DNA form, the CDR3 reads TGCGCCAGCAGACGGGACATACAAGAGACCCAGTACTTC. This encodes CASRRDIQETQYF.